What follows describes a single T cell receptor beta chain. The data were taken from a study of blood T cell repertoires in COVID-19. The data were produced by immunoSEQ multiplex PCR, yet TCRdb's version contains in-frame clones alone and is incomplete. Counted here are roughly 150,000 clones, roughly 85% occurring once; the ten biggest clones make up about 4.5%. The germline V and J ends were trimmed by 5 bases and 7 bases, with 8 bases remaining between them. The germline gives CDR1 LNHDA, CDR2 SQIVND (reference sequence). This CDR3 spans 12 amino acids. The sequenced material came from PBMCs or T cells enriched from blood (not recorded which). The receptor was derived from a man aged 45-65 years who had recovered from COVID-19. The chain links TRBV19 to TRBJ2-2, with D tentatively TRBD2 (5 bases). This CDR3 is CASSWGVGELFF. The CDR3, as DNA: TGTGCCAGTAGTTGGGGAGTCGGGGAGCTGTTTTTT.